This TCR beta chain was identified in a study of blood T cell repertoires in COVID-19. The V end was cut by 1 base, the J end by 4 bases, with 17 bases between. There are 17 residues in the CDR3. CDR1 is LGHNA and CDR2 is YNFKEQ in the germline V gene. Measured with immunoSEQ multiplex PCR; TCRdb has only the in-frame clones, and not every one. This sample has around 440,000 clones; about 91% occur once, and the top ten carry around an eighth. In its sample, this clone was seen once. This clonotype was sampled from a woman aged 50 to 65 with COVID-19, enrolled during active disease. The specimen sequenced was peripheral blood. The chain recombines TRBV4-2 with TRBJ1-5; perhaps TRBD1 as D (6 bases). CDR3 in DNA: TGTGCCAGCAGCCAAGTTCTCCCTGGACAGACAAATCAGCCCCAGCATTTT. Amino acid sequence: CASSQVLPGQTNQPQHF.